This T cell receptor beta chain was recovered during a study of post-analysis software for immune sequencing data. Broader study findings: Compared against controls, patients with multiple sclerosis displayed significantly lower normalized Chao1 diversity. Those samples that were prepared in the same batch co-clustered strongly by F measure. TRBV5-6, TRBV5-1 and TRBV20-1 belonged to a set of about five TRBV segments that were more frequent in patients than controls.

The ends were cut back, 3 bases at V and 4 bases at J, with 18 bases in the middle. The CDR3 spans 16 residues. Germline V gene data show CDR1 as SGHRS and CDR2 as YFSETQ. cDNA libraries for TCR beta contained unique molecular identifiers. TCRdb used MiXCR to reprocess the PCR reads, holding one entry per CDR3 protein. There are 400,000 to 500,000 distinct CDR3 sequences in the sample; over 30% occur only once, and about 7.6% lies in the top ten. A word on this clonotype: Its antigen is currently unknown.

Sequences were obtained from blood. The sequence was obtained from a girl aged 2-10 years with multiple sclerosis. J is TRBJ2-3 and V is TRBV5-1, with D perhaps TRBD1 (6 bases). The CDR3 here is CASSWDTGFGADTQYF. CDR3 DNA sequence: TGCGCCAGCAGCTGGGATACAGGGTTTGGAGCAGATACGCAGTATTTT.